Given below is one TCR beta chain in context. Its antigen is not identified. These data belong to a study of cytomegalovirus exposure and HLA in healthy donors. The primer mix had 60 Vbeta and 13 Jbeta primers. Profiling relied on immunoSEQ multiplex PCR, and the TCRdb table lists in-frame clones only, not all of them. The top ten hold roughly 7.2% of the sample, which has under 90,000 clones, about 79% seen once. The germline V and J ends were trimmed by 5 bases and 9 bases, with 15 bases remaining between them. The CDR3 is made up of 13 amino acids. The germline V gene encodes CDR1 SGHRS and CDR2 YFSETQ. Study-level results: Prior analysis indicated that the majority of TCR beta V segments exhibited productivity approximately 90% or approximately 30% of the time. Later on, analysis showed that most CMV-associated TCR beta chains appeared to be HLA-restricted.

Sequenced input: PBMCs. The chain employs TRBV5-1 and TRBJ2-1; tentative D call: TRBD2 (6 bases). The receptor comes from a woman in her thirties or forties in good health and CMV-seronegative. CDR3 protein: CASREGLPGEQFF. DNA of the CDR3: TGCGCCAGCAGGGAGGGACTCCCAGGTGAGCAGTTCTTC.